The rows below give T cell receptor beta chains drawn from one sample of a study of blood T cell repertoires in COVID-19. The assay was immunoSEQ multiplex PCR, and TCRdb's table has in-frame clones only and misses some. Of about 210,000 clones detected, around 91% appear once; the ten largest clones hold more than 4.5%. Source material: peripheral blood. The receptors stem from a woman aged 40 to 49 with acute or convalescent COVID-19. Each CDR3 is given with its conserved first and last residue. A D gene is named only where the DNA matches it firmly. For some rows the clone size is stated as once, few or many, or as a class when expanded; others skip it.

size	D	V	J	DNA	CDR3
.	.	TRBV3-1/TRBV3-2	TRBJ1-1	TGTGCCAGCAGCCGTAGCGGGCGGGGGCTCACTGAAGCTTTCTTT	CASSRSGRGLTEAFF
.	.	TRBV6-6	TRBJ1-4	TGTGCCAGCAGTTCACACGGGCGGGGGAATGAAAAACTGTTTTTT	CASSSHGRGNEKLFF
.	TRBD1	TRBV5-6	TRBJ1-2	TGTGCCAGCAGCTTAACAGGGGGCAACTATGGCTACACCTTC	CASSLTGGNYGYTF
.	TRBD1	TRBV11-2	TRBJ1-2	TGTGCCAGCAGCCGGCCGGGACAGAAAAACTATGGCTACACCTTC	CASSRPGQKNYGYTF
.	.	TRBV6-5	TRBJ1-5	TGTGCCAGCAGTTACTCTATTTTCAGCAATCAGCCCCAGCATTTT	CASSYSIFSNQPQHF
.	.	TRBV7-8	TRBJ2-3	TGTGCCAGCAGCCTACAGGGTATACCGCAGTATTTT	CASSLQGIPQYF
once	.	TRBV6-1	TRBJ2-5	TGTGCCAGCAGTGAACACCGGACAAGACAAGAGACCCAGTACTTC	CASSEHRTRQETQYF
.	.	TRBV7-3	TRBJ1-1	TGTGCCAGCAGCTTTCACAGGTGGGCATTGGCTTTCTTT	CASSFHRWALAFF
.	.	TRBV6-5	TRBJ1-1	TGTGCCAGCAGTTTTACCTGGACTAGGGTGGCTGAAGCTTTCTTT	CASSFTWTRVAEAFF
once	TRBD1	TRBV2	TRBJ1-3	TGTGCCAGCCGACAGGGTCAAGTCCCCTGGAGCACCATATATTTT	CASRQGQVPWSTIYF
.	.	TRBV30	TRBJ1-4	TGTGCCTGGAGTGTACGAGTCTACCGAACCACTAATGAAAAACTGTTTTTT	CAWSVRVYRTTNEKLFF
.	.	TRBV12-5	TRBJ1-1	TGTGCTAGTGGCCCCGGACAGCGAGTGGTTCAAGCTTTCTTT	CASGPGQRVVQAFF
.	.	TRBV5-1	TRBJ2-3	TGCGCCAGCAGCTGGCAGGGTACAACAGATACGCAGTATTTT	CASSWQGTTDTQYF
.	.	TRBV5-1	TRBJ1-6	TGCGCCAGCAGCGCCGGGACATTGGGGTATAATTCACCCCTCCACTTT	CASSAGTLGYNSPLHF
.	.	TRBV5-1	TRBJ2-5	TGCGCCAGCAGCTTGGGGAGGTTGGGGCAAGAGACCCAGTACTTC	CASSLGRLGQETQYF
.	.	TRBV2	TRBJ1-2	TGTGCCAGCAGGGGAGACGCTCGGGTCGCTGGCTACACCTTC	CASRGDARVAGYTF
.	TRBD1	TRBV7-7	TRBJ2-5	TGTGCCAGCAGCCCCTCCCGAGGGGGCAGGGAGACCCAGTACTTC	CASSPSRGGRETQYF
.	.	TRBV4-1	TRBJ1-1	TGCGCCAGCAGCCCAATGCCAGGAAACACTGAAGCTTTCTTT	CASSPMPGNTEAFF
.	.	TRBV6-6	TRBJ2-1	TGTGCCAGCAGTTACTTCCCGGGGGGCGCCAGAGGTGAGCAGTTCTTC	CASSYFPGGARGEQFF
once	.	TRBV6-5	TRBJ1-4	TGTGCCAGCTGGGGGCTATGGAATGAAAAACTGTTTTTT	CASWGLWNEKLFF
.	TRBD2	TRBV5-1	TRBJ2-5	TGCGCCAGCAGCATCCTAGCGGGGGCGCAAGAGACCCAGTACTTC	CASSILAGAQETQYF
once	.	TRBV5-1	TRBJ1-2	TGCGCCAGCAGCGTCGCACAGGGTTATGGGAACTATGGCTACACCTTC	CASSVAQGYGNYGYTF
once	TRBD2	TRBV24-1	TRBJ2-5	TGTGCCACCAGTCTTCCGCTAGGACTAGCAAGAGGAGAGACCCAGTACTTC	CATSLPLGLARGETQYF
.	.	TRBV3-1/TRBV3-2	TRBJ1-2	TGTGCCAGCAGCCAAGATGGTACCCAGACAATAAGACATGGCTACACCTTC	CASSQDGTQTIRHGYTF
.	.	TRBV9	TRBJ2-3	TGTGCCAGCAGCGCCGGGGGAAGGGCGAGGGGCGATACGCAGTATTTT	CASSAGGRARGDTQYF
.	TRBD1	TRBV3-1/TRBV3-2	TRBJ1-2	TGTGCCAGCAGCCAAGATAAGGGATGGACAGGGGGCGTTTTCCCCTATGGCTACACCTTC	CASSQDKGWTGGVFPYGYTF
.	TRBD2	TRBV7-6	TRBJ2-1	TGTGCCAGCAGCTTAAGAGCGGGGGGCAATGGGGATGAGCAGTTCTTC	CASSLRAGGNGDEQFF
once	.	TRBV5-3	TRBJ1-2	TGTGCCAGAAGCTTTGTCCAAATCGAAACTTACGGGAGTGCCAACTATGGCTACACCTTC	CARSFVQIETYGSANYGYTF
.	TRBD1	TRBV4-1	TRBJ1-3	TGCGCCAGCAGCCAACCCGGACAGGGGGCGAACACCATATATTTT	CASSQPGQGANTIYF
.	TRBD2	TRBV19	TRBJ2-4	TGTGCCAGTTCCCCGGGAGGGAGCATTCAGTACTTC	CASSPGGSIQYF
.	.	TRBV6-5	TRBJ1-6	TGTGCCAGCAGAAACACGAATTCACCCCTCCACTTT	CASRNTNSPLHF
.	.	TRBV11-2	TRBJ1-3	TGTGCCAGCAGCTTAGCCGGTGGAAACACCATATATTTT	CASSLAGGNTIYF
.	.	TRBV27	TRBJ1-5	TGTGCCAGCAGGGACAACAGTGGGTATCAGCCCCAGCATTTT	CASRDNSGYQPQHF
.	.	TRBV7-2	TRBJ1-3	TGTGCCAGCAGCCTAACCCCAGTGGGGGGCTCTGGAAACACCATATATTTT	CASSLTPVGGSGNTIYF
.	.	TRBV4-1	TRBJ1-5	TGCGCCAGCAGCCAAGTTTCGGGGAATCAGCCCCAGCATTTT	CASSQVSGNQPQHF
.	TRBD2	TRBV3-1/TRBV3-2	TRBJ2-3	TGTGCCAGCCGCCCCTGGGGTTCAGCGGGGTCAACAGATACGCAGTATTTT	CASRPWGSAGSTDTQYF
.	.	TRBV18	TRBJ1-2	TGTGCCAGCTCACCCTTACCCGGGCCGAGGGAGGGCTACACCTTC	CASSPLPGPREGYTF
.	TRBD1	TRBV5-6	TRBJ1-6	TGTGCCAGCAGCTTCGGGACAGGAAGTTCACCCCTCCACTTT	CASSFGTGSSPLHF
.	.	TRBV4-1	TRBJ2-3	TGCGCCAGCAGCCAAGACCAGCGGAGGCATAGCACAGATACGCAGTATTTT	CASSQDQRRHSTDTQYF
.	.	TRBV4-1	TRBJ1-2	TGCGCCAGCAGCCAGCCACAGGGACATGGCTATGGCTACACCTTC	CASSQPQGHGYGYTF
.	.	TRBV19	TRBJ1-2	TGTGCCAGTAGTCCCTCCTCGAGAACCGGCTACACCTTC	CASSPSSRTGYTF
.	TRBD1	TRBV2	TRBJ1-2	TGTGCCAGCAGACTAGGACAGGGGGCAATCTATGGCTACACCTTC	CASRLGQGAIYGYTF
.	.	TRBV28	TRBJ1-3	TGTGCCAGCAGCCAGGGGTCTGGAAACACCATATATTTT	CASSQGSGNTIYF
once	.	TRBV2	TRBJ2-4	TGTGCCAGCAGGAGGAGTTCTGACATTCAGTACTTC	CASRRSSDIQYF
.	TRBD1	TRBV20-1	TRBJ2-1	TGCAGTGCTAGTATTTGGACAGGTGACAATGAGCAGTTCTTC	CSASIWTGDNEQFF